One and the same sample provided the 17 T cell receptor beta chains below, sequenced in a study of T-cell memory formation after mild COVID-19. Each CDR3 protein is one row after TCRdb ran MiXCR on the 5' RACE reads. The sample lists hundreds of thousands of distinct CDR3 sequences; around 17% were seen once. The sample comprised PBMCs or a T cell subset sorted from them (not recorded which). The receptors derive from a man younger than 35 who had mild COVID-19 (a few samples of this study predate the infection). Cell type and time point are not known.

The chain uses TRBV14 and TRBJ2-1; weak D call: TRBD2 (7 bases). V was shortened by 4 bases and J by 9 bases, with 13 bases between the two germline ends. Germline V CDR1 and CDR2: SGHDN, FVKESK. The CDR3 sequence is 13 residues long. Here the CDR3 DNA reads TGTGCCAGCAGCCGTAGGGGGGGAATTGAGCAGTTCTTC. This translates into CASSRRGGIEQFF.

This clonotype has a handful of counts. This rearrangement joins TRBV11-2 to TRBJ2-1; D possibly corresponds to TRBD2 (6 bases). CDR1 is SGHAT, CDR2 FQNNGV, per germline. The length of the CDR3 is 15 residues. Trimming shortened V by 1 base and J by 8 bases, and 15 bases separated the two germline ends. Here the CDR3 reads CASSLGSREVDEQFF. The DNA for the CDR3 is TGTGCCAGCAGCTTAGGGTCTAGGGAGGTCGATGAGCAGTTCTTC.

The V and J genes are TRBV4-1 and TRBJ2-5; weak D call: TRBD1 (6 bases). Germline V CDR1 and CDR2: MGHRA, YSYEKL. Between the trimmed V and J ends, which lost 3 bases and 3 bases, there was a span of 14 bases. The CDR3 runs to 15 residues. The CDR3 protein is CASSQVGTRKETQYF. For the CDR3, the DNA is TGCGCCAGCAGCCAGGTAGGGACAAGGAAAGAGACCCAGTACTTC.

This clonotype came up a few times. The rearrangement joins TRBV12-3 or TRBV12-4 to TRBJ2-4, with D perhaps given as TRBD1 or TRBD2 (5 bases each). V lost 2 bases, J lost 0 bases, and 11 bases lay in between. The CDR3 has 16 residues. CDR3: CASSLFWDLAKNIQYF. In DNA, the CDR3 is TGTGCCAGCAGTTTATTCTGGGACCTAGCCAAAAACATTCAGTACTTC.

This chain links TRBV6-2 or TRBV6-3 with TRBJ2-7; D is perhaps TRBD1 (6 bases). V gave up 5 bases and J gave up 7 bases, with 9 bases separating them. Germline V CDR1 and CDR2: MNHEY, SVGEGT. This CDR3 has 11 residues. The CDR3 DNA sequence: TGTGCCAGCAGTGAACAGGGTGAGCAGTACTTC. Protein product: CASSEQGEQYF.

This chain uses TRBV6-5 with TRBJ2-3; D is uncertain. The CDR3 consists of 17 residues. Trimming stripped 0 bases from V and 0 bases from J, with 13 bases between. Germline assignment: CDR1 MNHEY and CDR2 SVGAGI. As DNA, the CDR3 is TGTGCCAGCAGTTACTCCCTTACTCGCCATAGCACAGATACGCAGTATTTT. This gives the protein CASSYSLTRHSTDTQYF.

In this sample, this clonotype turned up a few times. This sequence joins TRBV25-1 and TRBJ2-1; 12 bases line up with TRBD2. The CDR3 runs 16 residues. Germline trimming cut 3 bases from V and 9 bases from J; bases unmatched to any gene: 9. From germline, CDR1 is MGHDK and CDR2 SYGVNS. The CDR3 coding sequence is TGTGCCAGCAGTGAGGGGGGCCGACTAGCGGGGGTTGAGCAGTTCTTC. It codes for CASSEGGRLAGVEQFF.

V usage is TRBV12-3 or TRBV12-4 and J usage is TRBJ2-2; no clear D. V was cut by 0 bases and J by 5 bases, with 7 bases left in between. This CDR3 spans 14 amino acids. Here the CDR3 DNA reads TGTGCCAGCAGTTTAGCGGGTCGGACCGGGGAGCTGTTTTTT. As protein: CASSLAGRTGELFF.

The chain couples TRBV20-1 to TRBJ2-3, with 7 bases that match TRBD1. The CDR3 totals 14 residues. V lost 6 bases to trimming and J lost 4 bases; unmatched junction nucleotides: 10. Germline V gene lookup returns CDR1 DFQATT and CDR2 SNEGSKA (reference sequence). The CDR3 DNA reads as TGCAGTGCCCGCGACAGGGCCGCCGCAGATACGCAGTATTTT. Its translation: CSARDRAAADTQYF.

This chain uses TRBV21-1 with TRBJ1-6; the table's TRBD1 call for D was not verified on the DNA. TRBV21-1 is a pseudogene locus. CDR3 length equals 15 residues. CDR3 nucleotides: TGTGCCAGCAGCTTATTAACAGGGATCAATTCACCCCTCCACTTT. Its translation: CASSLLTGINSPLHF.

Regarding this clonotype: Germline and junction disagree at one end, which may indicate a read error. The V call is TRBV6-5, the J call TRBJ1-1, with D perhaps matching TRBD1 (6 bases). This CDR3 comprises 12 residues. Germline V gene sequence: CDR1 MNHEY, CDR2 SVGAGI. The CDR3 coding sequence is TGTGCCAGAAGTTACCCGGACAGTGAAGCTTTCTTT. As protein: CARSYPDSEAFF.

The chain uses TRBV4-1 and TRBJ2-4, with D possibly TRBD2 on 7 matching bases. The V and J ends lost 3 bases and 1 base respectively, with 10 bases between them. The CDR3 extends over 15 amino acids. Germline V gives CDR1 MGHRA, CDR2 YSYEKL. In nucleotides, the CDR3 is TGCGCCAGCAGCCAGGGGGGGGCGGCCAAAAACATTCAGTACTTC. Translating gives CASSQGGAAKNIQYF.

This chain uses TRBV15 with TRBJ2-4, with 7 positions matching TRBD2. CDR1 is LNHNV, CDR2 YYDKDF, per germline (reference sequence). There are 15 residues in the CDR3. V was clipped by 1 base and J by 8 bases; unmatched bases: 8. The CDR3 sequence is CATSRGPNGGDIQYF. The CDR3 DNA follows: TGTGCCACCAGCAGAGGGCCGAATGGGGGGGACATTCAGTACTTC.

This clonotype was detected ten times or more. This chain links TRBV11-2 with TRBJ2-6; D gene ambiguous. This CDR3 contains 15 residues. Germline CDR1 is SGHAT and CDR2 is FQNNGV. Between the trimmed V and J ends, which lost 5 bases and 1 base, there was a span of 9 bases. The DNA of the CDR3 is TGTGCCAGCAGCCTTCCACTTTCTGGGGCCAACGTCCTGACTTTC. This gives the protein CASSLPLSGANVLTF.

The CDR3 spells CSARERTFQETQYF. The CDR3 coding sequence is TGCAGTGCTAGAGAAAGGACATTTCAAGAGACCCAGTACTTC. The chain has TRBV20-1 and TRBJ2-5, with D perhaps TRBD1 (5 bases). The germline V gene has CDR1 DFQATT and CDR2 SNEGSKA (reference sequence). The V gene lost 0 bases and the J gene lost 2 bases, with 10 bases spanning the gap. The CDR3 has 14 residues.

The table lists this clonotype with a few counts. This chain connects TRBV20-1 to TRBJ1-2, with D perhaps TRBD1 (5 bases). Germline assignment: CDR1 DFQATT and CDR2 SNEGSKA (reference sequence). The CDR3 consists of 14 residues. Trimming took off 4 bases at V and 2 bases at J, with 14 bases between the two ends. CDR3 residues: CSATETGRNYGYTF. The CDR3 DNA reads TGCAGTGCTACCGAGACGGGACGGAACTATGGCTACACCTTC.

V and J are TRBV7-9 and TRBJ2-2, with D unclear. Germline V gene data show CDR1 as SEHNR and CDR2 as FQNEAQ (reference sequence). Trimming pared 4 bases from V and 4 bases from J, leaving 10 bases between. The CDR3 length is 14 residues. CDR3 sequence (DNA): TGTGCCAGCAGCTATGCCCGTGTCACCGGGGAGCTGTTTTTT. Encoded protein: CASSYARVTGELFF.